These T cell receptor beta chains were read from a single sample in a study of vaccination and CD4 T cells after COVID-19. TCRdb re-analysed the PCR reads in MiXCR, keeping a single row per CDR3 protein. The table shows about 14,000 distinct CDR3 sequences, with roughly 51% occurring only once. Antigens for these TCRs are unknown. The specimen was CD4+ T cells from blood, cultured in vitro, collected before SARS-CoV-2 vaccination. The receptors come from a human donor who had recovered from COVID-19. Each CDR3 is given with its conserved first and last residue. The D gene is left open where the match is weak. Clone size is not always given. Where it is, it says once, few, many or a class for expanded clones.

d_call	v_call	j_call	clone_size	cdr3_nt	cdr3_aa
TRBD2	TRBV2	TRBJ2-3	-	TGTGCCAGCAGTGAGCGACTAGCGGGGGGTTTTGGTACGCAGTATTTT	CASSERLAGGFGTQYF
TRBD2	TRBV27	TRBJ2-1	few	TGTGCCAGCAGTTCCAATAAAGCGGGAGGGCCGCAAAATGAGCAGTTCTTC	CASSSNKAGGPQNEQFF
TRBD1	TRBV30	TRBJ2-7	-	TGTGCCTGGGGTCGGGGACAGGGAGGAGGCGAGCAGTACTTC	CAWGRGQGGGEQYF
-	TRBV7-2	TRBJ2-5	-	TGTGCCAGCAGCCCCGGCGGACAGCCTCAAGAGACCCAGTACTTC	CASSPGGQPQETQYF
-	TRBV7-2	TRBJ2-3	few	TGTGCCAGCAGCTTAGAGACCAGGGTCACAGATACGCAGTATTTT	CASSLETRVTDTQYF
TRBD2	TRBV20-1	TRBJ2-5	few	TGCAGTGCTGGGACTAGCGGGAGGACCTTGTACCAAGAGACCCAGTACTTC	CSAGTSGRTLYQETQYF
TRBD2	TRBV6-1	TRBJ2-5	few	TGTGCCAGCAGAGATAGCGGGGGTGTTACTGAGACCCAGTACTTC	CASRDSGGVTETQYF
-	TRBV7-2	TRBJ2-3	few	TGTGCCAGCAGCTTAGGTCGAGATACGCAGTATTTT	CASSLGRDTQYF
-	TRBV7-2	TRBJ2-5	few	TGTGCCAGCAGCCCGGGAACAGACCTCCAAGAGACCCAGTACTTC	CASSPGTDLQETQYF
-	TRBV6-5	TRBJ1-1	-	TGTGCCAGCAGTTACGATTTAGTGAACACTGAAGCTTTCTTT	CASSYDLVNTEAFF
-	TRBV5-1	TRBJ2-5	-	TGCGCCAGCAGCTACGAAGAGACCCAGTACTTC	CASSYEETQYF
-	TRBV6-1	TRBJ1-1	once	TGTGCCAGCAGTGAAGGGCCAGGCCGCCTGAACACTGAAGCTTTCTTT	CASSEGPGRLNTEAFF
-	TRBV6-2/TRBV6-3	TRBJ1-5	-	TGTGCCAGCAGGAATCCGGGACACACACAGCCCCAGCATTTT	CASRNPGHTQPQHF
-	TRBV7-2	TRBJ2-5	few	TGTGCCAGCAGCCCCGCAGGCAGAGAGACCCAGTACTTC	CASSPAGRETQYF
-	TRBV11-3	TRBJ1-1	-	TGTGCCAGCAGCTTAGTCAGGGTTAACGCTGAAGCTTTCTTT	CASSLVRVNAEAFF
-	TRBV5-1	TRBJ2-3	-	TGCGCCAGCAGCCCATCCCTTCCGACAGATACGCAGTATTTT	CASSPSLPTDTQYF
TRBD2	TRBV7-3	TRBJ2-1	once	TGTGCCAGCAGCTTATCATCCGGGAGGGGAGGTGAGCAGTTCTTC	CASSLSSGRGGEQFF
-	TRBV6-2/TRBV6-3	TRBJ2-7	few	TGTGCCAGCACTCGGAGGGGGCTGTACGAGCAGTACTTC	CASTRRGLYEQYF
-	TRBV6-5	TRBJ1-5	few	TGTGCCAGCAGTTACTCGCAAGGGGGGAATCAGCCCCAGCATTTT	CASSYSQGGNQPQHF
TRBD1	TRBV27	TRBJ1-2	few	TGTGCCAGCAGTTCAGGACAGGGGCTCTATGGCTACACCTTC	CASSSGQGLYGYTF
TRBD1	TRBV15	TRBJ1-5	-	TGTGCCACCAGCAGAGAACAGGGGAACAATCAGCCCCAGCATTTT	CATSREQGNNQPQHF
-	TRBV10-1	TRBJ1-5	-	TGCGCCAGCAGTGAGTCGAGGACCGGGAGGCCCCAGCATTTT	CASSESRTGRPQHF
TRBD1	TRBV20-1	TRBJ2-7	-	TGCAGTGCTAGCTTCCCGACAGGGGGCTCCTACGAGCAGTACTTC	CSASFPTGGSYEQYF
-	TRBV7-2	TRBJ2-5	-	TGTGCCAGCAGCTTAGTACCCCCTACCGGGTATACTAGGGAGACCCAGTACTTC	CASSLVPPTGYTRETQYF
-	TRBV10-1	TRBJ1-2	-	TGCGCCATCCACGGACAGCGTGGCTACACCTTC	CAIHGQRGYTF
-	TRBV12-3/TRBV12-4	TRBJ1-6	few	TGTGCCAGCGGCATTTTATTGGGTTCACCCCTCCACTTT	CASGILLGSPLHF
-	TRBV11-3	TRBJ1-6	-	TGTGCCAGCAGCGCCCGACTGGCTTCACCCCTCCACTTT	CASSARLASPLHF
-	TRBV12-3/TRBV12-4	TRBJ2-5	few	TGTGCCAGCAGTTTTGGGGGCAGTCAAGAGACCCAGTACTTC	CASSFGGSQETQYF
TRBD1	TRBV27	TRBJ1-2	-	TGTGCCAGCAGTGTAAAGACAGGGGTCTCGGGTGGCTACACCTTC	CASSVKTGVSGGYTF
TRBD1	TRBV29-1	TRBJ2-3	few	TGCAGCGTTGACAGGCAGGGGGACACAGATACGCAGTATTTT	CSVDRQGDTDTQYF
TRBD1	TRBV12-3/TRBV12-4	TRBJ1-5	-	TGTGCCAGCAGCATGGACAGGGTTAAGTTGTTCGATCAGCCCCAGCATTTT	CASSMDRVKLFDQPQHF